The entry that follows covers one T cell receptor (beta chain) sequence. The length of the CDR3 is 19 residues. Germline lookup yields CDR1 GTSNPN and CDR2 SVGIG (reference sequence). The V and J ends lost 2 bases and 0 bases, in that order; junction bases with no gene match: 11. The assay was immunoSEQ multiplex PCR, and TCRdb's table has in-frame clones only and misses some. The sample has 150,000 to 200,000 clones; around 87% are singletons. These data belong to a study of blood T cell repertoires in COVID-19. Study-wide context: Samples came from the United States, Italy and Spain, spanning acute and convalescent COVID-19. The analysed material was cDNA or gDNA that came from T cells, B-cell-depleted T cells, or PBMCs.

This chain connects TRBV30 to TRBJ2-6, with TRBD1 matching 9 bases. This TCR was sampled from a man aged 18 to 30 with active or convalescent COVID-19. The source material was peripheral blood. The DNA of the CDR3 is TGTGCCTGGAGTCACAGGGGGCCAAGGTATTTCTCTGGGGCCAACGTCCTGACTTTC. Amino acid sequence: CAWSHRGPRYFSGANVLTF.